This paragraph reports one TCR beta chain. Its antigen is unknown. This sample was taken from a study of siplizumab effects on memory and regulatory T cells. Study results and limitations: A major contribution to the alloresponse seemed to be made by naive T cells, which seemed more diverse than memory cells. Suppression by proliferating Tregs derived from siplizumab cultures was not verified. In roughly 75-97% of proliferating CD4+ or CD8+ clones, a naive or memory phenotype could not be assigned.

The CDR3 spans 14 residues. V was clipped by 6 bases and J by 10 bases; unmatched bases: 12. CDR1 and CDR2 from the germline V gene are WSHSY and SAAADI. Profiling relied on immunoSEQ multiplex PCR, and the TCRdb table lists in-frame clones only, not all of them. The sample records over 95,000 clones, around 93% being singletons. V usage is TRBV10-2 and J usage is TRBJ2-1, with TRBD1 matching 7 bases. The clonotype originates from a human donor in good health. The sample taken for sequencing was non-Treg CD4+ T cells sorted from blood. This chain's CDR3 is CASSASDRVGEQFF. The CDR3 DNA follows: TGCGCCAGCAGCGCCAGCGACAGGGTGGGCGAGCAGTTCTTC.